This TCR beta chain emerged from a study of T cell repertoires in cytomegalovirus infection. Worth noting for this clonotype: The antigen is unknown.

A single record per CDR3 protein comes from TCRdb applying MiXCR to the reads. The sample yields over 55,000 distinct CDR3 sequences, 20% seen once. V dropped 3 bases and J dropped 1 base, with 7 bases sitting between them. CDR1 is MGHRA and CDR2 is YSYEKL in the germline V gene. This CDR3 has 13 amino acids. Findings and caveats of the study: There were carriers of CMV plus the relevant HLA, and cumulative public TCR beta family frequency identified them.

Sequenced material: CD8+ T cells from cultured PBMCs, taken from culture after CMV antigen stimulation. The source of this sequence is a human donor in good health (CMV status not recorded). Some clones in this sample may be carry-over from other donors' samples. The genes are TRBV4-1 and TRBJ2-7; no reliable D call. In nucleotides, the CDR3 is TGCGCCAGCAGCCACCTCGGTTCCTACGAGCAGTACTTC. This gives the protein CASSHLGSYEQYF.